These 18 T cell receptor beta chains came from one sample sequenced in a study of T cell clonotyping in hematopoietic cell transplantation. Profiling relied on immunoSEQ multiplex PCR, and the TCRdb table lists in-frame clones only, not all of them. The data hold 20,000 or so clones, with roughly three quarters observed a single time. Sequenced input: peripheral blood mononuclear cells. These receptors were obtained from a man aged 55-75 years in good health. Some clones in this sample may be carry-over from other donors' samples.

J is TRBJ2-2 and V is TRBV6-5; D remains unclear. The CDR3 length is 12 residues. CDR1 MNHEY and CDR2 SVGAGI come from the germline V gene. Trimming removed 6 bases from V and 1 base from J, with 3 bases in between. CDR3 sequence: CASRLNTGELFF. CDR3 nucleotides: TGTGCCAGCAGACTGAACACCGGGGAGCTGTTTTTT.

This clone appeared a single time. This chain connects TRBV27 to TRBJ1-3; D unresolved. The ends were cut back, 5 bases at V and 0 bases at J, with 11 bases in the middle. The CDR3 contains 15 residues. CDR1 MNHEY and CDR2 SMNVEV come from the germline V gene (reference sequence). The CDR3: CASSARGFSGNTIYF. The CDR3 DNA is TGTGCCAGCAGTGCCCGGGGATTCTCTGGAAACACCATATATTTT.

The chain uses TRBV7-2 and TRBJ2-7; TRBD1 might be the D (5 bases). V dropped 6 bases and J dropped 7 bases, with 16 bases sitting between them. The CDR3 is made up of 13 amino acids. CDR1 and CDR2 (germline): SGHTA, FQGNSA. The CDR3 is CASSFRQGKEQYF. The CDR3 bases are TGTGCCAGCAGTTTTCGGCAGGGAAAGGAGCAGTACTTC.

The chain carries TRBV5-6 and TRBJ2-1; 7 nucleotides line up with TRBD2. The CDR3 is 15 amino acids. In germline, CDR1 is SGHDT, CDR2 YYEEEE. The V and J ends lost 3 bases and 2 bases, in that order; junction bases with no gene match: 5. The CDR3 region has the DNA TGTGCCAGCAGCTGGGAGGGAGGGCCCTACAATGAGCAGTTCTTC. The encoded protein is CASSWEGGPYNEQFF.

The rearrangement links TRBV11-3 to TRBJ2-5, with 12 bases aligning to TRBD2. CDR1 and CDR2 (germline): SGHNT, YENEEA. Trimming removed 5 bases from V and 4 bases from J; junction bases left unmatched: 5. The CDR3 extends over 15 amino acids. CDR3 nucleotides: TGTGCCAGCAGCCAGCGGGGACTAGCGGGAGAGACCCAGTACTTC. Protein sequence: CASSQRGLAGETQYF.

The J gene is TRBJ2-7, the V gene TRBV4-3, with TRBD1 identical over 9 bases. CDR1 is LGHNA, CDR2 YSLEER, per germline. CDR3 length equals 13 residues. V lost 5 bases and J lost 4; bases outside the gene matches: 3. This chain's CDR3 is CASSGGTGYEQYF. The CDR3 DNA follows: TGCGCCAGCAGCGGAGGGACAGGGTACGAGCAGTACTTC.

In this sample, this clone turned up a few times. The genes are TRBV7-8 and TRBJ2-3; a weak D match, TRBD1 (5 bases). Germline CDR1 reads SGHVS; CDR2 reads FQNEAQ. V lost 0 bases and J lost 8, with 6 bases in between. This CDR3 contains 12 residues. The CDR3 region is CASSLAGVTQYF. The DNA of the CDR3 is TGTGCCAGCAGCTTAGCAGGGGTTACGCAGTATTTT.

The rearrangement joins TRBV12-5 to TRBJ2-5; maybe TRBD2 (5 bases). CDR3 size: 15 residues. V lost 3 bases, J lost 1 base, and 12 bases lay in between. Germline CDR1 and CDR2: LGHNT and FRNRAP. The CDR3: CASGLGSAVQETQYF. The CDR3 DNA reads TGTGCTAGTGGTTTAGGGAGCGCCGTCCAAGAGACCCAGTACTTC.

DNA of the CDR3: TGTGCCAGCAGCTTATCCCCCTACCGTCGAGAGACCCAGTACTTC. Translation: CASSLSPYRRETQYF. V and J are TRBV7-2 and TRBJ2-5, with no clear D. V lost 2 bases and J 4 bases, leaving 14 bases between the germline ends. Germline V CDR1 and CDR2: SGHTA, FQGNSA. CDR3 size: 15 residues.

This chain links TRBV29-1 with TRBJ2-3; D may match TRBD1 or TRBD2 (5 bases each). There are 12 residues in the CDR3. Germline CDR1 SQVTM, CDR2 ANQGSEA. The V and J ends lost 5 bases and 10 bases respectively, with 16 bases between them. The CDR3: CSVPLGVTAQYF. The CDR3 nucleotides are TGCAGCGTTCCCTTGGGGGTGACTGCGCAGTATTTT.

This chain connects TRBV7-6 to TRBJ1-3; TRBD1 might be the D (5 bases). V lost 1 base to trimming and J lost 2 bases, with 9 bases between them. Germline V lookup: CDR1 SGHVS, CDR2 FNYEAQ. The CDR3 covers 15 residues. This CDR3 is CASSLGQLTGNTIYF. The CDR3 bases are TGTGCCAGCAGCTTAGGACAGCTCACTGGAAACACCATATATTTT.

This clone appeared a single time. The rearrangement uses TRBV5-4 and TRBJ2-7, with 9 bases identical to TRBD1. The CDR3 is 15 residues long. CDR1 and CDR2 (germline): SGHNT, YYREEE (reference sequence). The V and J ends lost 4 bases and 5 bases, in that order; junction bases with no gene match: 10. The CDR3 spells CASSLEGTGPDEQYF. CDR3 coding DNA: TGTGCCAGCAGCCTCGAAGGGACAGGGCCCGACGAGCAGTACTTC.

This clone was seen more than once but under ten times. J is TRBJ2-7 and V is TRBV9; TRBD1 matches 7 bases. The V gene's germline CDR1 is SGDLS and CDR2 YYNGEE. The CDR3 has 14 residues. The V gene end was trimmed by 2 bases and the J gene end by 6 bases; junction bases not matched to a gene: 8. CDR3 in amino acids: CASSVTGERSEQYF. The DNA of the CDR3 is TGTGCCAGCAGCGTTACAGGGGAGAGGAGCGAGCAGTACTTC.

The rearrangement uses TRBV19 and TRBJ2-7, with D uncertain. V lost 3 bases and J lost 4, with 13 bases in between. Germline V gives CDR1 LNHDA, CDR2 SQIVND (reference sequence). The CDR3 consists of 14 residues. The CDR3 DNA reads TGTGCCAGTAGTATCATGGGTCAATGGTACGAGCAGTACTTC. Translating it yields CASSIMGQWYEQYF.

This clone has only one observation. The chain has TRBV6-5 and TRBJ2-6; D not resolved. V was shortened by 0 bases and J by 4 bases, with 7 bases between the two germline ends. This CDR3 spans 15 amino acids. The germline CDR1 and CDR2 sequences are MNHEY and SVGAGI. The CDR3 DNA sequence: TGTGCCAGCAGTTACTCGGTGTGGGGGGCCAACGTCCTGACTTTC. This sequence encodes CASSYSVWGANVLTF.

The chain is built from TRBV7-3 and TRBJ1-1; no definite D call. The germline gives CDR1 SGHTA, CDR2 FQGTGA. V lost 5 bases to trimming and J lost 0 bases, with 10 bases between them. This CDR3 has 14 amino acids. The CDR3 sequence: CASSNGVLNTEAFF. Here the CDR3 DNA reads TGTGCCAGCAGCAATGGGGTCCTGAACACTGAAGCTTTCTTT.

V usage is TRBV18 and J usage is TRBJ1-6; D uncertain. Germline V gene sequence: CDR1 KGHSH, CDR2 LQKENI. The germline V and J ends were trimmed by 4 bases and 10 bases, with 17 bases remaining between them. CDR3 length: 15 residues. CDR3 DNA: TGTGCCAGCTCACAAAGGGAGGGCAGGACGTCACCCCTCCACTTT. Translated: CASSQREGRTSPLHF.

The chain has TRBV14 and TRBJ2-7; TRBD2 matches 12 bases. The CDR3 is 16 amino acids. Trimming at V came to 4 bases and at J to 2 bases, leaving 6 bases not matched to a gene. Germline V lookup: CDR1 SGHDN, CDR2 FVKESK. Here the CDR3 DNA reads TGTGCCAGCAGCCCAATGACTAGCGGGAGCCCCTACGAGCAGTACTTC. Translating it yields CASSPMTSGSPYEQYF.